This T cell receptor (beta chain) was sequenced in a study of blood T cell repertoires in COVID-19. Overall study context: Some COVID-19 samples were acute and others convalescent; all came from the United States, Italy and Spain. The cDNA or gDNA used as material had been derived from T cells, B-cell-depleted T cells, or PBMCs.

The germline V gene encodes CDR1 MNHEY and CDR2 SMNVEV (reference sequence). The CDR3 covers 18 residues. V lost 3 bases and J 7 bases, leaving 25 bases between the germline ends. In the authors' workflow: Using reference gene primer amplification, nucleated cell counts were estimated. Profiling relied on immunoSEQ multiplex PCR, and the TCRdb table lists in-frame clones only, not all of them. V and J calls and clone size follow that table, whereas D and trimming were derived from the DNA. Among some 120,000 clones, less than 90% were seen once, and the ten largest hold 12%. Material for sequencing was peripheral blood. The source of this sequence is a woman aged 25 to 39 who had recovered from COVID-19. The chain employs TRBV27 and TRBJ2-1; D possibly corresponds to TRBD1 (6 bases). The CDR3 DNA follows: TGTGCCAGCAGTTTTTCTGCAGGGGTGGTTGTATCGAGTAATGAGCAGTTCTTC. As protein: CASSFSAGVVVSSNEQFF.